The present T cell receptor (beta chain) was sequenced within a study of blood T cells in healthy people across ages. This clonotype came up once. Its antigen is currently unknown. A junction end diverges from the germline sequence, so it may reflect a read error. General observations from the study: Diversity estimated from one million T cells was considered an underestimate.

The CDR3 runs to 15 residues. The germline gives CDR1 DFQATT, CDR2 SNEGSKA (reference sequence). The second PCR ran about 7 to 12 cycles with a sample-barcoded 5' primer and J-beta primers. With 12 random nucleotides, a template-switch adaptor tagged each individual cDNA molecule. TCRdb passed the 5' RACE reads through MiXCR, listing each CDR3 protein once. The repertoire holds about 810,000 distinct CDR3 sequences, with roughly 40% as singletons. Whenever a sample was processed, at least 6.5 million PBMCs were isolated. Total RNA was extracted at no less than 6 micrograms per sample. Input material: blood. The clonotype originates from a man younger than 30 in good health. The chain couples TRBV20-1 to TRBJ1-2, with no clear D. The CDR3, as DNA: TGCATTGCTAGAGAATCGGGCGGACCATTCTATGGCTACACCTTC. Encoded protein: CIARESGGPFYGYTF.